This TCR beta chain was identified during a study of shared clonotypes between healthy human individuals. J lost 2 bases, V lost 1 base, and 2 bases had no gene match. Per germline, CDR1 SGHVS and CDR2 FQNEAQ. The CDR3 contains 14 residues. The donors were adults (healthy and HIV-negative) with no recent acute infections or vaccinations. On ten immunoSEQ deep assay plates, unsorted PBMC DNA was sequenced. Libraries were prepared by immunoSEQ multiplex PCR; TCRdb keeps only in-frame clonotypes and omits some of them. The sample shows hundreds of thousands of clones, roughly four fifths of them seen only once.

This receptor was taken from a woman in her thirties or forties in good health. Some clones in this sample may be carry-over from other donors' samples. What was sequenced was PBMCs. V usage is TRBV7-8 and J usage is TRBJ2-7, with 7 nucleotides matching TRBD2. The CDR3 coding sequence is TGTGCCAGCAGCTTAGTGGGGGGGGCCTACGAGCAGTACTTC. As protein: CASSLVGGAYEQYF.